Listed here are 24 T cell receptor beta chains from one sample, sequenced in a study of OX40 agonist ivuxolimab in advanced cancers. Receptors were amplified or captured by the immunoSEQ multiplex PCR assay. TCRdb mirrors the immuneACCESS table, restricted to in-frame sequences. Some clones are absent from its copies; in checked studies, under half trace to an unresolved V gene, and the reason for the others is unknown. In this sample the table shows roughly 25,000 clones, about 90% of which occur a single time. Clones ranked in the top ten supply less than 20% of the sample. Sample: CD4+ or CD8+ T cells sorted from blood, taken in a trial of the OX40 agonist ivuxolimab. These receptors all come from an adult with an advanced solid tumor such as melanoma, head and neck, liver or kidney cancer.

The chain couples TRBV7-8 to TRBJ2-7; 8 bases are shared with TRBD2. This CDR3 spans 17 amino acids. The V gene end was trimmed by 5 bases and the J gene end by 0 bases; junction bases not matched to a gene: 12. The germline V gene encodes CDR1 SGHVS and CDR2 FQNEAQ. CDR3 residues: CASSQSGGTLVSYEQYF. CDR3 bases: TGTGCCAGCAGCCAATCGGGGGGGACACTTGTCTCCTACGAGCAGTACTTC.

The chain couples TRBV27 to TRBJ1-1; D not certain. Germline CDR1 and CDR2: MNHEY and SMNVEV (reference sequence). V lost 4 bases and J 8 bases, leaving 8 bases between the germline ends. The CDR3 extends over 11 amino acids. CDR3 coding DNA: TGTGCCAGCAGTTCCGGATTAGAAGCTTTCTTT. It yields the protein CASSSGLEAFF.

The gene calls are TRBV13 and TRBJ2-5, with 14 bases lining up with TRBD2. V gave up 5 bases and J gave up 2 bases; unmatched junction bases: 4. Germline assignment: CDR1 PRHDT and CDR2 FYEKMQ (reference sequence). The CDR3 is 16 amino acids. The DNA of the CDR3 is TGTGCCAGCAGCAAACGACTAGCGGGAGGGCAAGAGACCCAGTACTTC. This gives the protein CASSKRLAGGQETQYF. Based on the CDR3 plus reference TRBV13 and TRBJ2-5, the full variable domain is AAGVIQSPRHLIKEKRETATLKCYPIPRHDTVYWYQQGPGQDPQFLISFYEKMQSDKGSIPDRFSAQQFSDYHSELNMSSLELGDSALYFCASSKRLAGGQETQYFGPGTRLLVL.

The chain is built from TRBV5-1 and TRBJ2-7; TRBD2 might be the D (6 bases). Deletions cut 5 bases from V and 2 bases from J, with 8 bases between. CDR1 and CDR2 from the germline V gene are SGHRS and YFSETQ. CDR3 length: 12 amino acids. The CDR3 sequence is CASRTGAYEQYF. CDR3 sequence (DNA): TGCGCCAGCAGGACGGGGGCCTACGAGCAGTACTTC. The variable domain in full, completed from reference TRBV5-1 and TRBJ2-7, reads KAGVTQTPRYLIKTRGQQVTLSCSPISGHRSVSWYQQTPGQGLQFLFEYFSETQRNKGNFPGRFSGRQFSNSRSEMNVSTLELGDSALYLCASRTGAYEQYFGPGTRLTVT.

The CDR3 protein is CASSVAGTEGETQYF. The CDR3, as DNA: TGTGCCAGCAGCGTAGCCGGGACAGAGGGGGAGACCCAGTACTTC. The genes are TRBV9 and TRBJ2-5; TRBD1 agrees at 7 bases. In germline, CDR1 is SGDLS, CDR2 YYNGEE. The CDR3 totals 15 residues. After removal of 0 bases from V and 5 bases from J, the junction contained 7 bases not matched to a gene.

The rearrangement joins TRBV11-2 to TRBJ2-5; TRBD2 matches 12 bases. Trimming removed 6 bases from V and 7 bases from J; junction bases left unmatched: 3. The CDR3 covers 13 residues. Per the germline V gene, CDR1 is SGHAT and CDR2 is FQNNGV. The CDR3 here is CASRSGLAGTQYF. The CDR3 nucleotides read TGTGCCAGCAGATCGGGACTAGCGGGGACCCAGTACTTC. Looking up the rest from reference TRBV11-2 and TRBJ2-5 gives the full variable domain: EAGVAQSPRYKIIEKRQSVAFWCNPISGHATLYWYQQILGQGPKLLIQFQNNGVVDDSQLPKDRFSAERLKGVDSTLKIQPAKLEDSAVYLCASRSGLAGTQYFGPGTRLLVL.

The CDR3 bases are TGCGCCAGCAGCCAAGAAGTGGTGACCTCCGAGCAGTACTTC. It is translated as CASSQEVVTSEQYF. The rearrangement links TRBV4-3 to TRBJ2-7; no clear D. CDR1 LGHNA and CDR2 YSLEER come from the germline V gene. CDR3 length equals 14 residues. With 0 bases removed from V and 6 bases from J, the gap between germline ends came to 12 bases.

This chain connects TRBV15 to TRBJ2-1; tentatively, D is TRBD2 (5 bases). The CDR3 is 17 amino acids. Germline V lookup: CDR1 LNHNV, CDR2 YYDKDF (reference sequence). V lost 0 bases and J lost 5, with 17 bases in between. The CDR3 reads CATSRDNPRGFDNEQFF. The CDR3, as DNA: TGTGCCACCAGCAGAGATAACCCCCGGGGTTTCGACAATGAGCAGTTCTTC.

The chain is built from TRBV19 and TRBJ1-1; 9 positions match TRBD1. The CDR3 contains 14 residues. V shed 9 bases and J 5 bases; nucleotides not matched to a gene: 10. The V gene's germline CDR1 is LNHDA and CDR2 SQIVND (reference sequence). CDR3 in DNA: TGTGCCAGCACCCCGGGACAGGGAGGAACTGAAGCTTTCTTT. Its translation is CASTPGQGGTEAFF.

The chain uses TRBV11-2 and TRBJ2-7; no clear D. Between the trimmed V and J ends, which lost 1 base and 0 bases, there was a span of 13 bases. Germline CDR1 and CDR2: SGHAT and FQNNGV. There are 16 residues in the CDR3. The CDR3 here is CASSLGFAPASYEQYF. Written as DNA, the CDR3 is TGTGCCAGCAGCTTAGGTTTCGCTCCGGCCTCCTACGAGCAGTACTTC.

The chain couples TRBV7-6 to TRBJ1-4; the match to TRBD1 covers 7 bases. V lost 5 bases to trimming and J lost 7 bases; unmatched junction nucleotides: 13. The germline V gene has CDR1 SGHVS and CDR2 FNYEAQ. The CDR3 is 16 residues long. CDR3 bases: TGTGCCAGCAGCCAATTCAGGGGGTCGGCTTCTGAAAAACTGTTTTTT. Its protein product is CASSQFRGSASEKLFF.

The chain joins TRBV15 to TRBJ1-6; D not certain. The V end lost 2 bases, the J end lost 12 bases, and 8 bases lay between the germline ends. In germline, CDR1 is LNHNV, CDR2 YYDKDF (reference sequence). The length of the CDR3 is 12 residues. The CDR3 spells CATSRFREPLHF. CDR3 nucleotides: TGTGCCACCAGCAGATTTCGGGAACCCCTCCACTTT.

By frequency in the sample, this clone is medium-sized. The rearrangement uses TRBV2 and TRBJ1-5; TRBD1 might be the D (5 bases). The CDR3 spans 15 residues. The ends were cut back, 7 bases at V and 2 bases at J, with 15 bases in the middle. The germline gives CDR1 SNHLY, CDR2 FYNNEI. CDR3 sequence: CASISGRVGNQPQHF. The CDR3 DNA sequence: TGTGCCAGCATTTCGGGACGCGTGGGCAATCAGCCCCAGCATTTT.

V and J are TRBV7-9 and TRBJ2-1; D remains ambiguous. Trimming left V 2 bases short and J 1 base short, with 18 bases between. In germline, CDR1 is SEHNR, CDR2 FQNEAQ (reference sequence). This CDR3 is built from 18 residues. The CDR3 nucleotides read TGTGCCAGCAGCTTACCTCCGCCGGACCCCGGGTCCTACAATGAGCAGTTCTTC. Translated: CASSLPPPDPGSYNEQFF. Looking up the rest from reference TRBV7-9 and TRBJ2-1 gives the full variable domain: DTGVSQNPRHKITKRGQNVTFRCDPISEHNRLYWYRQTLGQGPEFLTYFQNEAQLEKSRLLSDRFSAERPKGSFSTLEIQRTEQGDSAMYLCASSLPPPDPGSYNEQFFGPGTRLTVL.

The chain links TRBV10-2 to TRBJ1-5; D is uncertain. Germline V gene data show CDR1 as WSHSY and CDR2 as SAAADI. Trimming took off 2 bases at V and 5 bases at J, with 10 bases between the two ends. CDR3 length equals 14 residues. CDR3 in DNA: TGCGCCAGCAGTGAGGGGTTCGGGTATCAGCCCCAGCATTTT. This gives the protein CASSEGFGYQPQHF.

The CDR3 DNA follows: TGTGCCAGCAGCTTCCGGGACAGACCCTACGAGCAGTACTTC. Amino acid sequence: CASSFRDRPYEQYF. The chain joins TRBV5-8 to TRBJ2-7; TRBD1 matches at 7 bases. V gave up 2 bases and J gave up 2 bases; unmatched junction bases: 4. The CDR3 is made up of 14 amino acids. Germline V CDR1 and CDR2: SGHTS, YDEGEE.

This clone has a single count. The gene calls are TRBV19 and TRBJ2-7, with a tentative D call TRBD2 (6 bases). This CDR3 is 13 amino acids long. Germline V gene data show CDR1 as LNHDA and CDR2 as SQIVND (reference sequence). V was trimmed by 5 bases and J by 0 bases, leaving 8 bases between them. The CDR3 DNA reads TGTGCCAGTAGTGCGGGAATCTCCTACGAGCAGTACTTC. Protein sequence: CASSAGISYEQYF.

The chain combines TRBV27 with TRBJ1-6; no definite D call. CDR1 is MNHEY and CDR2 is SMNVEV in the germline V gene (reference sequence). Trimming stripped 6 bases from V and 3 bases from J, with 3 bases between. This CDR3 has 12 amino acids. CDR3 nucleotides: TGTGCCAGCAGGGGCTATAATTCACCCCTCCACTTT. This encodes CASRGYNSPLHF.

The chain joins TRBV4-3 to TRBJ1-1; weak D call: TRBD1 (5 bases). V dropped 4 bases and J dropped 3 bases, with 12 bases sitting between them. Germline values: CDR1 LGHNA, CDR2 YSLEER. This CDR3 spans 14 amino acids. The CDR3 DNA is TGCGCCAGCAGCCTCCGGGACGGATACACTGAAGCTTTCTTT. This sequence encodes CASSLRDGYTEAFF.

The chain has TRBV5-8 and TRBJ2-2; D unresolved. The CDR3 is made up of 10 amino acids. V lost 7 bases and J lost 5, with 3 bases in between. Germline CDR1 and CDR2: SGHTS and YDEGEE. CDR3 coding DNA: TGTGCCAGCCGTACCGGGGAGCTGTTTTTT. The encoded protein is CASRTGELFF.

In this sample, this clone turned up a few times. The V gene is TRBV4-1, the J gene TRBJ1-2; a weak D match, TRBD1 (6 bases). This CDR3 has 15 amino acids. The V gene's germline CDR1 is MGHRA and CDR2 YSYEKL. V lost 7 bases and J lost 3, with 18 bases in between. The CDR3 region is CASTFQDRVDYGYTF. CDR3 DNA sequence: TGCGCCAGCACCTTTCAGGACAGAGTCGACTATGGCTACACCTTC.

The genes are TRBV9 and TRBJ2-5, with D unclear. V dropped 0 bases and J dropped 0 bases, with 15 bases sitting between them. The CDR3 consists of 17 residues. Germline assignment: CDR1 SGDLS and CDR2 YYNGEE. In DNA form, the CDR3 reads TGTGCCAGCAGCGTAGCTCAAGAGTCGGGTTACCAAGAGACCCAGTACTTC. Amino acids: CASSVAQESGYQETQYF.

The V call is TRBV15, the J call TRBJ2-1, with 9 bases that match TRBD2. Per the germline V gene, CDR1 is LNHNV and CDR2 is YYDKDF (reference sequence). The V and J ends lost 0 bases and 7 bases, in that order; junction bases with no gene match: 4. The CDR3 totals 15 residues. The CDR3 sequence: CATSRDSSGANEQFF. CDR3 DNA: TGTGCCACCAGCAGAGATTCTAGCGGGGCGAATGAGCAGTTCTTC.

V gene TRBV2 combines with J gene TRBJ2-1, with 11 nucleotides matching TRBD2. Germline CDR1 and CDR2: SNHLY and FYNNEI. The trim removed 3 bases at V and 4 bases at J, leaving 2 bases unmatched. The CDR3 totals 15 residues. The CDR3 nucleotides are TGTGCCAGCAGTGATACTAGCGGGAGTTACAATGAGCAGTTCTTC. Its protein product is CASSDTSGSYNEQFF.